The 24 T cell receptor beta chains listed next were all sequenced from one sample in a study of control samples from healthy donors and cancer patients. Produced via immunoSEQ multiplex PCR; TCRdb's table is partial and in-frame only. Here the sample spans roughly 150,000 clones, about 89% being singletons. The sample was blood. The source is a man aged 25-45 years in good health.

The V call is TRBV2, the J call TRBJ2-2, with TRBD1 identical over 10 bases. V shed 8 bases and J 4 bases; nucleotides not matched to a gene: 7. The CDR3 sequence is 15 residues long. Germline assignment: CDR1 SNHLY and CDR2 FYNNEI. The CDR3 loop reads CASGPRDRGTGELFF. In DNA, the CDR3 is TGTGCCAGCGGGCCTCGGGACAGGGGCACCGGGGAGCTGTTTTTT.

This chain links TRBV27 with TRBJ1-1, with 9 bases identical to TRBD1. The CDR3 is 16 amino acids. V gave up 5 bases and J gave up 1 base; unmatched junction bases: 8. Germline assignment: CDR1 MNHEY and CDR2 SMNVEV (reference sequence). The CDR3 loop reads CASSTYRGQKNTEAFF. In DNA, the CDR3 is TGTGCCAGCAGTACCTACAGGGGGCAAAAGAACACTGAAGCTTTCTTT.

In DNA, the CDR3 is TGTGCCAGCAGCTTAACGGCATCAGCAGATACGCAGTATTTT. This translates into CASSLTASADTQYF. This rearrangement joins TRBV7-3 to TRBJ2-3; D is unclear. CDR1 is SGHTA and CDR2 is FQGTGA in the germline V gene. V was pared by 0 bases and J by 4 bases, with 8 bases between. The CDR3 contains 14 residues.

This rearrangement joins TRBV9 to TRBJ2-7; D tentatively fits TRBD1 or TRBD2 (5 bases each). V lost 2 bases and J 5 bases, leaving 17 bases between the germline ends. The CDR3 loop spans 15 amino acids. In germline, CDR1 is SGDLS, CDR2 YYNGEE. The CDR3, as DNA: TGTGCCAGCAGCGTCACCGGGACCCCTACAAACGAGCAGTACTTC. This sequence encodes CASSVTGTPTNEQYF.

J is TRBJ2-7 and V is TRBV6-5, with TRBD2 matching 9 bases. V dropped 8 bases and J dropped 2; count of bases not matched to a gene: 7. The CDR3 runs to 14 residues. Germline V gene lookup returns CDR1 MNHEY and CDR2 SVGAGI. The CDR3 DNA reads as TGTGCCAGCGACGCCATAGCGGGAGCCTACGAGCAGTACTTC. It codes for CASDAIAGAYEQYF.

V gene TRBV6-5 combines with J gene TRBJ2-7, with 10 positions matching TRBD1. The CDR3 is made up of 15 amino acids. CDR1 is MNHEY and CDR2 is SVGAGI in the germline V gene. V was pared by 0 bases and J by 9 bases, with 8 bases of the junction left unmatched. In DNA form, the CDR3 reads TGTGCCAGCAGTTACTCCGGGACAGGGGTCGTATGGCAGTACTTC. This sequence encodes CASSYSGTGVVWQYF.

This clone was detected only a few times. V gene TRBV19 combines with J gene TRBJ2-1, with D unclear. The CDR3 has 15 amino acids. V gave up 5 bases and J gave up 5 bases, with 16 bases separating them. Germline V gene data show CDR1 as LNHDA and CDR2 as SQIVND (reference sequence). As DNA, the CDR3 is TGTGCCAGTAGTCTAATTTCCTTGGGCCACAATGAGCAGTTCTTC. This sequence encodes CASSLISLGHNEQFF.

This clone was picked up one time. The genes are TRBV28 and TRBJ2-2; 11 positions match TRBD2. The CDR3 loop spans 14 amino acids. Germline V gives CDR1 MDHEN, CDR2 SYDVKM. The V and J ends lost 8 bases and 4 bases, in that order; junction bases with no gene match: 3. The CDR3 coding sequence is TGTGCCAGCGGGACTAGCGGTAGCACCGGGGAGCTGTTTTTT. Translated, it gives CASGTSGSTGELFF.

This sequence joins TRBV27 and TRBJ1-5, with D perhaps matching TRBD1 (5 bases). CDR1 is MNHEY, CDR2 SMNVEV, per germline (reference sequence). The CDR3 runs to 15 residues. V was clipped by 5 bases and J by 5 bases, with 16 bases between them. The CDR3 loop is CASSVMAGRYQPQHF. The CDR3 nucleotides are TGTGCCAGCAGTGTCATGGCAGGGAGGTATCAGCCCCAGCATTTT.

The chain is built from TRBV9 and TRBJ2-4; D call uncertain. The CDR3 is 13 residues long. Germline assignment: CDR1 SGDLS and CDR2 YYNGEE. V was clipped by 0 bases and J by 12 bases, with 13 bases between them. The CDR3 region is CASSVVDLSDQYF. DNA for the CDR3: TGTGCCAGCAGCGTAGTCGATCTTTCCGATCAGTACTTC.

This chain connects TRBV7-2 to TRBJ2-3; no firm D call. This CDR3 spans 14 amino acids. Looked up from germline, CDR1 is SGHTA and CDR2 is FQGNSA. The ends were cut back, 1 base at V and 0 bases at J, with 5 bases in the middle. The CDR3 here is CASSLEGSTDTQYF. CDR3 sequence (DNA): TGTGCCAGCAGCTTAGAGGGAAGCACAGATACGCAGTATTTT.

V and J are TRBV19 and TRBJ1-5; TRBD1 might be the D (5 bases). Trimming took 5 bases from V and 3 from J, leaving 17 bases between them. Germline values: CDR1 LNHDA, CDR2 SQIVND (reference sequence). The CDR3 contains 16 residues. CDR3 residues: CASSSLSGAPNQPQHF. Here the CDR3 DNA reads TGTGCCAGTAGTTCCCTATCCGGGGCCCCCAATCAGCCCCAGCATTTT. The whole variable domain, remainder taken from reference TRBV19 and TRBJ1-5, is DGGITQSPKYLFRKEGQNVTLSCEQNLNHDAMYWYRQDPGQGLRLIYYSQIVNDFQKGDIAEGYSVSREKKESFPLTVTSAQKNPTAFYLCASSSLSGAPNQPQHFGDGTRLSIL.

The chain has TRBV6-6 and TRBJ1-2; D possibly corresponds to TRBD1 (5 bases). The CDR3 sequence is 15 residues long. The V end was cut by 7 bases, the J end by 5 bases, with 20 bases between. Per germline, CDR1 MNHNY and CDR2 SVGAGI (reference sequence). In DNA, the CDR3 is TGTGCCAGCAACCTCCACAGGATCGTATCGTATGGCTACACCTTC. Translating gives CASNLHRIVSYGYTF.

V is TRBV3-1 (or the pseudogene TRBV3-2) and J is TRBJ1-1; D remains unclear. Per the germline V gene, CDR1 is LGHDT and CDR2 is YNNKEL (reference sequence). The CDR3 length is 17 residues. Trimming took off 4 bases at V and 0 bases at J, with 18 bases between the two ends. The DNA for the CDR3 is TGTGCCAGCAGCCCAACGCGCAGGATTAACATGAACACTGAAGCTTTCTTT. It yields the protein CASSPTRRINMNTEAFF.

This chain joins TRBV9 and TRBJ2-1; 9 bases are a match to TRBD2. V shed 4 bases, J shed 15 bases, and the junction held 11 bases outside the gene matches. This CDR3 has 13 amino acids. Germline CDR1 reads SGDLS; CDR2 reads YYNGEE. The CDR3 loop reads CASSPATAGGAFF. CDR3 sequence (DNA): TGTGCCAGCAGCCCTGCCACTGCGGGAGGGGCGTTCTTC. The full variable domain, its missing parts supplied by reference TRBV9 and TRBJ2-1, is DSGVTQTPKHLITATGQRVTLRCSPRSGDLSVYWYQQSLDQGLQFLIQYYNGEERAKGNILERFSAQQFPDLHSELNLSSLELGDSALYFCASSPATAGGAFFGPGTRLTVL.

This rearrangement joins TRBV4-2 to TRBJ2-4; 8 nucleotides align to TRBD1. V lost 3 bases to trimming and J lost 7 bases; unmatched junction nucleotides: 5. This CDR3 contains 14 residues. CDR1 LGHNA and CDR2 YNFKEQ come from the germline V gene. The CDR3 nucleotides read TGTGCCAGCAGCCAGGGACAGGAACTGAACATTCAGTACTTC. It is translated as CASSQGQELNIQYF.

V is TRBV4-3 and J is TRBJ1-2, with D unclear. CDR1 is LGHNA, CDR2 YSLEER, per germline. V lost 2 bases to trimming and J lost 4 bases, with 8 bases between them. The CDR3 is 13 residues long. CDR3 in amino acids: CASSQFITYGYTF. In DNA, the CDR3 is TGCGCCAGCAGCCAATTCATTACCTATGGCTACACCTTC.

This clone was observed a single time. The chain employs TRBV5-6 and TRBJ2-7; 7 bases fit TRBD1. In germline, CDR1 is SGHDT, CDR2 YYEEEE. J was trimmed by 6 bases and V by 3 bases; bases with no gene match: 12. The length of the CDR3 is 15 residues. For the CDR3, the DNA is TGTGCCAGCAGCTATAGGGGGACAGCGAGGGCCGAGCAGTACTTC. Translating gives CASSYRGTARAEQYF.

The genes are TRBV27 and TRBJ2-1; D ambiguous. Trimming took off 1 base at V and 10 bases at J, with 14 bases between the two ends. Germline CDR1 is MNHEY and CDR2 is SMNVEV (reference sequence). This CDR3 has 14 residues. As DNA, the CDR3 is TGTGCCAGCAGTTTATTTTCAGGCCTCAGGGAGCAGTTCTTC. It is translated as CASSLFSGLREQFF.

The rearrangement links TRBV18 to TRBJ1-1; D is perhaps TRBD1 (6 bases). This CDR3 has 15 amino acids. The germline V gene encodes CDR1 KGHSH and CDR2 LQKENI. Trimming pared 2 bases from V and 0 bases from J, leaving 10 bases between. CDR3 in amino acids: CASSPEQGLNTEAFF. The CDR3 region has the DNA TGTGCCAGCTCACCAGAACAGGGTTTGAACACTGAAGCTTTCTTT.

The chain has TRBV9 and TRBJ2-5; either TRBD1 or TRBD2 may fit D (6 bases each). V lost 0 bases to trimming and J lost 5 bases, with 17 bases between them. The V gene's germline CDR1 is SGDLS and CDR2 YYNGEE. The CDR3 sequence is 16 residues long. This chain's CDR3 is CASSVDRGGAGETQYF. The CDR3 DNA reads TGTGCCAGCAGCGTAGACCGTGGGGGCGCGGGGGAGACCCAGTACTTC.

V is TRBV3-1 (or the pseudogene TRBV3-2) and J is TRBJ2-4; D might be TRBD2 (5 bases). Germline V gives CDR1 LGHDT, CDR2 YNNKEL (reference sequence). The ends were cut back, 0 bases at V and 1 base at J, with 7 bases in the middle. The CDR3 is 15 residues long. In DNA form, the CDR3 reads TGTGCCAGCAGCCAAGAGGGAGCGGCCAAAAACATTCAGTACTTC. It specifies CASSQEGAAKNIQYF.

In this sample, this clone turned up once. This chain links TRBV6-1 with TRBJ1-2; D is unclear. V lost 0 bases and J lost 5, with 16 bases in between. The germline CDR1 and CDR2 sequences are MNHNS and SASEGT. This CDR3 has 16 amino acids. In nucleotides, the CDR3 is TGTGCCAGCAGTGAAGCAGGGTCAGGTCTTTCTTATGGCTACACCTTC. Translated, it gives CASSEAGSGLSYGYTF.

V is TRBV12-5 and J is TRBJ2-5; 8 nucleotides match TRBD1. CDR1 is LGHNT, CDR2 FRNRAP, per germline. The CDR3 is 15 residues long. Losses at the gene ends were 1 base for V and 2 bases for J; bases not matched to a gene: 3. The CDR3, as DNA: TGTGCTAGTGGTTTGGGGGACAGGAGTCAAGAGACCCAGTACTTC. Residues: CASGLGDRSQETQYF. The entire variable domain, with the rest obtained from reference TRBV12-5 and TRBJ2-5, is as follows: DARVTQTPRHKVTEMGQEVTMRCQPILGHNTVFWYRQTMMQGLELLAYFRNRAPLDDSGMPKDRFSAEMPDATLATLKIQPSEPRDSAVYFCASGLGDRSQETQYFGPGTRLLVL.